This is a list of T cell receptor beta chains from one sample in a study of blood T cell repertoires in COVID-19. The data were produced by immunoSEQ multiplex PCR, yet TCRdb's version contains in-frame clones alone and is incomplete. This table holds under 350,000 clones, roughly 86% found once. The specimen sequenced was PBMCs or T cells enriched from blood (not recorded which). Source of these receptors: a woman aged 60-75 years who had recovered from COVID-19. Both conserved end residues are part of each CDR3. D genes are given only for firm matches. The listing skips clone size in some rows; elsewhere it reads once, few, many or a size class.

j_call,d_call,v_call,clone_size,cdr3_nt,cdr3_aa
TRBJ1-2,TRBD1,TRBV6-2/TRBV6-3,NA,TGTGCCAGCAGTTACCTGTATGACAGGGTCAATGGCTACACCTTC,CASSYLYDRVNGYTF
TRBJ2-1,NA,TRBV18,NA,TGTGCCAGCTCACCACCCTCTAGCGTCACCTACAATGAGCAGTTCTTC,CASSPPSSVTYNEQFF
TRBJ1-1,TRBD1,TRBV28,NA,TGTGCCAGCAGAGTAGGACAGGCCGTCTACACTGAAGCTTTCTTT,CASRVGQAVYTEAFF
TRBJ1-5,TRBD1,TRBV15,NA,TGTGCCACCAGCAGAGTAGGACAGGGGTTTCAGCCCCAGCATTTT,CATSRVGQGFQPQHF
TRBJ1-2,NA,TRBV7-9,NA,TGTGCCAGCAGCTTTGAAGGGGTCGGCTACACCTTC,CASSFEGVGYTF
TRBJ2-7,NA,TRBV10-1,NA,TGCGCCAGCAGTGGTGACAGAGTCGGCGAGCAGTACTTC,CASSGDRVGEQYF
TRBJ1-5,NA,TRBV4-1,NA,TGCGCCAGCGCTGGGGGGGCCAATCAGCCCCAGCATTTT,CASAGGANQPQHF
TRBJ2-3,NA,TRBV28,NA,TGTGCCAGCAGTTTTTCGGACCCGAGAGGGGATACGCAGTATTTT,CASSFSDPRGDTQYF
TRBJ1-2,NA,TRBV3-1/TRBV3-2,NA,TGTGCCAGCAGCCCTCGACAGACGTTTGGCGGTGGCTACACCTTC,CASSPRQTFGGGYTF
TRBJ1-1,TRBD1,TRBV19,NA,TGTGCCAGTAGTTTCGGGACAGCGAACACTGAAGCTTTCTTT,CASSFGTANTEAFF
TRBJ2-3,TRBD2,TRBV5-1,NA,TGCGCCAGCAGCCCCGGTAGCGGGGGGGTGGATACGCAGTATTTT,CASSPGSGGVDTQYF
TRBJ1-4,NA,TRBV6-1,few,TGTGCCAGCAGTGAACCCTTTAATGAAAAACTGTTTTTT,CASSEPFNEKLFF
TRBJ2-1,TRBD1,TRBV5-4,NA,TGTGCCAGCAGCCCCTCGGGGACAGGGCTGACGAATGAGCAGTTCTTC,CASSPSGTGLTNEQFF
TRBJ1-1,NA,TRBV19,NA,TGTGCCAGTAGTTCAGGACAGAAGAACACTGAAGCTTTCTTT,CASSSGQKNTEAFF
TRBJ2-5,TRBD2,TRBV4-1,once,TGCGCCAGCAGCCCCAGTCGGAGCGGGAGGGGAGAGACCCAGTACTTC,CASSPSRSGRGETQYF